The 3 T cell receptor beta chains below all came from one sample that was sequenced in a study of beta chain features in type 1 diabetes. Expressed TCRB transcripts got sequenced, as all isolated RNA was reverse transcribed. Some clones are missing from TCRdb's copy, which holds only in-frame ones; the method was immunoSEQ multiplex PCR. The sample contains hundreds of thousands of clones, 10% to 12% of which appear only once. The sample was naive CD4+ T cells from blood. The receptors stem from a woman aged 18-35 years in good health.

Only a few counts were recorded for this clone. The chain combines TRBV19 with TRBJ2-4; D unresolved. This CDR3 is 15 amino acids long. V dropped 5 bases and J dropped 0 bases, with 11 bases sitting between them. The germline gives CDR1 LNHDA, CDR2 SQIVND (reference sequence). CDR3 DNA sequence: TGTGCCAGTAGTTGGGATTGGCTAGCCAAAAACATTCAGTACTTC. Protein: CASSWDWLAKNIQYF. The variable domain in full, completed from reference TRBV19 and TRBJ2-4, reads DGGITQSPKYLFRKEGQNVTLSCEQNLNHDAMYWYRQDPGQGLRLIYYSQIVNDFQKGDIAEGYSVSREKKESFPLTVTSAQKNPTAFYLCASSWDWLAKNIQYFGAGTRLSVL.

This rearrangement joins TRBV2 to TRBJ2-1; possibly TRBD1 for D (6 bases). V was clipped by 4 bases and J by 7 bases, with 11 bases between them. The CDR3 extends over 13 amino acids. Per germline, CDR1 SNHLY and CDR2 FYNNEI. The DNA of the CDR3 is TGTGCCAGCAGTGGAACAGGGTTAAATGAGCAGTTCTTC. Translating gives CASSGTGLNEQFF.

V and J are TRBV15 and TRBJ1-1; D ambiguous. V was pared by 8 bases and J by 1 base, with 11 bases between. The CDR3 is 13 amino acids. The germline CDR1 and CDR2 sequences are LNHNV and YYDKDF (reference sequence). CDR3 nucleotides: TGTGCCACCTCTTCGGCGGCGAACACTGAAGCTTTCTTT. The encoded protein is CATSSAANTEAFF.